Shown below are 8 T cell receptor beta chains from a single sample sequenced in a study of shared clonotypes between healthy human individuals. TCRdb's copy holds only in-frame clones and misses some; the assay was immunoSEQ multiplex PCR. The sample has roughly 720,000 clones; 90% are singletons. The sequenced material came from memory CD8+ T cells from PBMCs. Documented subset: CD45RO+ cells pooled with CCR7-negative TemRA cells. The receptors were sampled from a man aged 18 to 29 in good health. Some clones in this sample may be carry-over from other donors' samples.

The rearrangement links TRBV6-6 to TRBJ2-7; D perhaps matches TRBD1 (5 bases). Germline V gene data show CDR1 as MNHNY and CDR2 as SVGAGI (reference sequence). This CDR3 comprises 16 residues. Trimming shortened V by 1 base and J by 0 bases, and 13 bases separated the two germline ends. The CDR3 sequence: CASSYWAGSPSYEQYF. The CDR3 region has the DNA TGTGCCAGCAGTTACTGGGCAGGGTCGCCCTCCTACGAGCAGTACTTC.

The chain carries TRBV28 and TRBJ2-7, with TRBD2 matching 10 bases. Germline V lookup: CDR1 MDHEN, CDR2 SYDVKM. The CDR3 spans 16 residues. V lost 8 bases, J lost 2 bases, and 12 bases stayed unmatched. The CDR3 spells CASRTPTSGFTYEQYF. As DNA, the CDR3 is TGTGCCAGCCGGACCCCGACTAGCGGGTTTACCTACGAGCAGTACTTC. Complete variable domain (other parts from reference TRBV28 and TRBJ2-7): DVKVTQSSRYLVKRTGEKVFLECVQDMDHENMFWYRQDPGLGLRLIYFSYDVKMKEKGDIPEGYSVSREKKERFSLILESASTNQTSMYLCASRTPTSGFTYEQYFGPGTRLTVT.

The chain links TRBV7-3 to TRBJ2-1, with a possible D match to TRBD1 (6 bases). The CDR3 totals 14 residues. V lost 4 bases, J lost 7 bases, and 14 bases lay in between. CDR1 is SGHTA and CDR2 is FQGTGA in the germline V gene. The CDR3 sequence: CASSSDSLGNEQFF. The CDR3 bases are TGTGCCAGCAGCTCGGACAGCCTTGGGAATGAGCAGTTCTTC. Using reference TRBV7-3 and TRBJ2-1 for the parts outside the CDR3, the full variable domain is GAGVSQTPSNKVTEKGKYVELRCDPISGHTALYWYRQSLGQGPEFLIYFQGTGAADDSGLPNDRFFAVRPEGSVSTLKIQRTERGDSAVYLCASSSDSLGNEQFFGPGTRLTVL.

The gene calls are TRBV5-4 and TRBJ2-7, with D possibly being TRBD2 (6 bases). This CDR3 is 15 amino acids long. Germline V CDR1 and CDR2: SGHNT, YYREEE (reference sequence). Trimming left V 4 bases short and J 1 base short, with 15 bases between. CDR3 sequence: CASSPGTVLSYEQYF. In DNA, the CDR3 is TGTGCCAGCAGCCCCGGGACTGTCCTTTCCTACGAGCAGTACTTC.

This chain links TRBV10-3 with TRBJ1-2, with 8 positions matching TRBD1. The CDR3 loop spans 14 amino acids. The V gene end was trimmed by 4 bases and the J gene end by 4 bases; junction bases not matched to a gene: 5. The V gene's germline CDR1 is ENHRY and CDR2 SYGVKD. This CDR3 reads CAISGTGISYGYTF. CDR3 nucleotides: TGTGCCATCAGTGGGACAGGGATCTCCTATGGCTACACCTTC.

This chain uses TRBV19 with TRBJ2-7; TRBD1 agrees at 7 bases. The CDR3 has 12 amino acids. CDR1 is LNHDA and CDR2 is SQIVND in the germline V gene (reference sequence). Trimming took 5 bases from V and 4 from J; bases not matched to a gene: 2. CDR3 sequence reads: CASSHRGYEQYF. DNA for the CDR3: TGTGCCAGTAGTCACAGGGGTTACGAGCAGTACTTC.

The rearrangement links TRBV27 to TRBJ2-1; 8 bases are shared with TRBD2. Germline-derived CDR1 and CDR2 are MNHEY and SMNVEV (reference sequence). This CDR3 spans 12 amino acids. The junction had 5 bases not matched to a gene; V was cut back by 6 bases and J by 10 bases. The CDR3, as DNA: TGTGCCAGCAGGCCCGTAGCGGGAGAGCAGTTCTTC. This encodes CASRPVAGEQFF.

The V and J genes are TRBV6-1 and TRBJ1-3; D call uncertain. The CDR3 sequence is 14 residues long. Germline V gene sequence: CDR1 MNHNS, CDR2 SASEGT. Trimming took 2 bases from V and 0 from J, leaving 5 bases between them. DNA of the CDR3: TGTGCCAGCAGTGAATGGCTCTCTGGAAACACCATATATTTT. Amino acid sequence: CASSEWLSGNTIYF.